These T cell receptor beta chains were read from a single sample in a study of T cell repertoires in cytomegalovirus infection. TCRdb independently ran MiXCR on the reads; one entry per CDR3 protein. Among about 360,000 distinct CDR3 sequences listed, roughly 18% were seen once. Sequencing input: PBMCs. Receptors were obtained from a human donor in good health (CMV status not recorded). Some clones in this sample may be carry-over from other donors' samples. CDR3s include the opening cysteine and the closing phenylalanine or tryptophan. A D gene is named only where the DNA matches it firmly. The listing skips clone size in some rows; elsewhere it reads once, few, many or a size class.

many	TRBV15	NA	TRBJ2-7	TGTGCCACCAGTTGGGGCGGATCCTACGAGCAGTACTTC	CATSWGGSYEQYF
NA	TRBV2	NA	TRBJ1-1	TGTGCCAGCAGAGAAGGGGGAGTAAGCACTGAAGCTTTCTTT	CASREGGVSTEAFF
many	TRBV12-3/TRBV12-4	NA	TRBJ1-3	TGTGCCAGCAGTCGGGGGTCCTCGAGCTCTGGAAACACCATATATTTT	CASSRGSSSSGNTIYF
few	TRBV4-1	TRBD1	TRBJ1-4	TGCGCCAGCAGCCAAGGAGTGGTCCGGACAGGGAAAAATGAAAAACTGTTTTTT	CASSQGVVRTGKNEKLFF
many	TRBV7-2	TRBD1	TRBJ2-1	TGTGCCAGCAGCGCACCGACAGGGACAAGCTCCTACAATGAGCAGTTCTTC	CASSAPTGTSSYNEQFF
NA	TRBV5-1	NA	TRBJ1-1	TGCGCCAGCAGCACCGGCCCTGAGAGGACTGAAGCTTTCTTT	CASSTGPERTEAFF
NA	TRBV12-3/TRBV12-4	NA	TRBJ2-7	TGTGCCAGCAACCCGTCCGGGGCCACCTACGAGCAGTACTTC	CASNPSGATYEQYF
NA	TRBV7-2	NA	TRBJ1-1	TGTGCCAGCAGCTTCCAAGGAGGGGACACTGAAGCTTTCTTT	CASSFQGGDTEAFF
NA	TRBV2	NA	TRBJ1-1	TGTGCCAGCAGTGAAGCGCCCCCCGGGCGCTCTAGAGCTTTCTTT	CASSEAPPGRSRAFF
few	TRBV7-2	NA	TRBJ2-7	TGTGCCAGTCGCCAGGGGGGTGAGCAGTACTTC	CASRQGGEQYF
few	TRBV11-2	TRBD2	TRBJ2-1	TGTGCCAGCAGCTTAGTAGGGACGCTAGCGGGAGGGTACAATGAGCAGTTCTTC	CASSLVGTLAGGYNEQFF
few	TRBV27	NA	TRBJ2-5	TGTGCCAGCAGTTTATTCGGGGCAAGCCGGGAGACCCAGTACTTC	CASSLFGASRETQYF
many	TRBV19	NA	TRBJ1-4	TGTGCCAGTAGTATTGGTCTGGTAGTACATGAGGGCGAAAAACTGTTTTTT	CASSIGLVVHEGEKLFF
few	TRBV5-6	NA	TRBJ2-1	TGTGCCAGCAGCCCCTCGTGGGCCGGGGATAATGAGCAGTTCTTC	CASSPSWAGDNEQFF
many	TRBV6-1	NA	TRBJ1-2	TGTGCCACCGAGTGGGGCTATGGCTACACCTTC	CATEWGYGYTF
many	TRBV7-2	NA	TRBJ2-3	TGTGCCAGCTCCCTCTTCCATTGGGGAGATACGCAGTATTTT	CASSLFHWGDTQYF
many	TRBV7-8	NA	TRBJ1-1	TGTGCCAGCAGCTTAGACCGGGCCATTGAAGCTTTCTTT	CASSLDRAIEAFF
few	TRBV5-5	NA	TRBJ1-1	TGTGCCAGCAGCTTGTTCGCAGGGGATACTGAAGCTTTCTTT	CASSLFAGDTEAFF
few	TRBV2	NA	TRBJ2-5	TGTGCCAGCAGTGGGGCCAATCTACAAGAGACCCAGTACTTC	CASSGANLQETQYF
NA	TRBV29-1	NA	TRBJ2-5	TGCAGCGTTGGGAGGGCTCAAGAGACCCAGTACTTC	CSVGRAQETQYF
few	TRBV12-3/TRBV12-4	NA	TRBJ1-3	TGTGCCAGCAGTTTTGCAGGGGCGGCAAACACCATATATTTT	CASSFAGAANTIYF
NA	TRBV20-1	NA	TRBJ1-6	TGCAGTGCTAGAGACCCGACAGTCTCACCCCTCCACTTT	CSARDPTVSPLHF